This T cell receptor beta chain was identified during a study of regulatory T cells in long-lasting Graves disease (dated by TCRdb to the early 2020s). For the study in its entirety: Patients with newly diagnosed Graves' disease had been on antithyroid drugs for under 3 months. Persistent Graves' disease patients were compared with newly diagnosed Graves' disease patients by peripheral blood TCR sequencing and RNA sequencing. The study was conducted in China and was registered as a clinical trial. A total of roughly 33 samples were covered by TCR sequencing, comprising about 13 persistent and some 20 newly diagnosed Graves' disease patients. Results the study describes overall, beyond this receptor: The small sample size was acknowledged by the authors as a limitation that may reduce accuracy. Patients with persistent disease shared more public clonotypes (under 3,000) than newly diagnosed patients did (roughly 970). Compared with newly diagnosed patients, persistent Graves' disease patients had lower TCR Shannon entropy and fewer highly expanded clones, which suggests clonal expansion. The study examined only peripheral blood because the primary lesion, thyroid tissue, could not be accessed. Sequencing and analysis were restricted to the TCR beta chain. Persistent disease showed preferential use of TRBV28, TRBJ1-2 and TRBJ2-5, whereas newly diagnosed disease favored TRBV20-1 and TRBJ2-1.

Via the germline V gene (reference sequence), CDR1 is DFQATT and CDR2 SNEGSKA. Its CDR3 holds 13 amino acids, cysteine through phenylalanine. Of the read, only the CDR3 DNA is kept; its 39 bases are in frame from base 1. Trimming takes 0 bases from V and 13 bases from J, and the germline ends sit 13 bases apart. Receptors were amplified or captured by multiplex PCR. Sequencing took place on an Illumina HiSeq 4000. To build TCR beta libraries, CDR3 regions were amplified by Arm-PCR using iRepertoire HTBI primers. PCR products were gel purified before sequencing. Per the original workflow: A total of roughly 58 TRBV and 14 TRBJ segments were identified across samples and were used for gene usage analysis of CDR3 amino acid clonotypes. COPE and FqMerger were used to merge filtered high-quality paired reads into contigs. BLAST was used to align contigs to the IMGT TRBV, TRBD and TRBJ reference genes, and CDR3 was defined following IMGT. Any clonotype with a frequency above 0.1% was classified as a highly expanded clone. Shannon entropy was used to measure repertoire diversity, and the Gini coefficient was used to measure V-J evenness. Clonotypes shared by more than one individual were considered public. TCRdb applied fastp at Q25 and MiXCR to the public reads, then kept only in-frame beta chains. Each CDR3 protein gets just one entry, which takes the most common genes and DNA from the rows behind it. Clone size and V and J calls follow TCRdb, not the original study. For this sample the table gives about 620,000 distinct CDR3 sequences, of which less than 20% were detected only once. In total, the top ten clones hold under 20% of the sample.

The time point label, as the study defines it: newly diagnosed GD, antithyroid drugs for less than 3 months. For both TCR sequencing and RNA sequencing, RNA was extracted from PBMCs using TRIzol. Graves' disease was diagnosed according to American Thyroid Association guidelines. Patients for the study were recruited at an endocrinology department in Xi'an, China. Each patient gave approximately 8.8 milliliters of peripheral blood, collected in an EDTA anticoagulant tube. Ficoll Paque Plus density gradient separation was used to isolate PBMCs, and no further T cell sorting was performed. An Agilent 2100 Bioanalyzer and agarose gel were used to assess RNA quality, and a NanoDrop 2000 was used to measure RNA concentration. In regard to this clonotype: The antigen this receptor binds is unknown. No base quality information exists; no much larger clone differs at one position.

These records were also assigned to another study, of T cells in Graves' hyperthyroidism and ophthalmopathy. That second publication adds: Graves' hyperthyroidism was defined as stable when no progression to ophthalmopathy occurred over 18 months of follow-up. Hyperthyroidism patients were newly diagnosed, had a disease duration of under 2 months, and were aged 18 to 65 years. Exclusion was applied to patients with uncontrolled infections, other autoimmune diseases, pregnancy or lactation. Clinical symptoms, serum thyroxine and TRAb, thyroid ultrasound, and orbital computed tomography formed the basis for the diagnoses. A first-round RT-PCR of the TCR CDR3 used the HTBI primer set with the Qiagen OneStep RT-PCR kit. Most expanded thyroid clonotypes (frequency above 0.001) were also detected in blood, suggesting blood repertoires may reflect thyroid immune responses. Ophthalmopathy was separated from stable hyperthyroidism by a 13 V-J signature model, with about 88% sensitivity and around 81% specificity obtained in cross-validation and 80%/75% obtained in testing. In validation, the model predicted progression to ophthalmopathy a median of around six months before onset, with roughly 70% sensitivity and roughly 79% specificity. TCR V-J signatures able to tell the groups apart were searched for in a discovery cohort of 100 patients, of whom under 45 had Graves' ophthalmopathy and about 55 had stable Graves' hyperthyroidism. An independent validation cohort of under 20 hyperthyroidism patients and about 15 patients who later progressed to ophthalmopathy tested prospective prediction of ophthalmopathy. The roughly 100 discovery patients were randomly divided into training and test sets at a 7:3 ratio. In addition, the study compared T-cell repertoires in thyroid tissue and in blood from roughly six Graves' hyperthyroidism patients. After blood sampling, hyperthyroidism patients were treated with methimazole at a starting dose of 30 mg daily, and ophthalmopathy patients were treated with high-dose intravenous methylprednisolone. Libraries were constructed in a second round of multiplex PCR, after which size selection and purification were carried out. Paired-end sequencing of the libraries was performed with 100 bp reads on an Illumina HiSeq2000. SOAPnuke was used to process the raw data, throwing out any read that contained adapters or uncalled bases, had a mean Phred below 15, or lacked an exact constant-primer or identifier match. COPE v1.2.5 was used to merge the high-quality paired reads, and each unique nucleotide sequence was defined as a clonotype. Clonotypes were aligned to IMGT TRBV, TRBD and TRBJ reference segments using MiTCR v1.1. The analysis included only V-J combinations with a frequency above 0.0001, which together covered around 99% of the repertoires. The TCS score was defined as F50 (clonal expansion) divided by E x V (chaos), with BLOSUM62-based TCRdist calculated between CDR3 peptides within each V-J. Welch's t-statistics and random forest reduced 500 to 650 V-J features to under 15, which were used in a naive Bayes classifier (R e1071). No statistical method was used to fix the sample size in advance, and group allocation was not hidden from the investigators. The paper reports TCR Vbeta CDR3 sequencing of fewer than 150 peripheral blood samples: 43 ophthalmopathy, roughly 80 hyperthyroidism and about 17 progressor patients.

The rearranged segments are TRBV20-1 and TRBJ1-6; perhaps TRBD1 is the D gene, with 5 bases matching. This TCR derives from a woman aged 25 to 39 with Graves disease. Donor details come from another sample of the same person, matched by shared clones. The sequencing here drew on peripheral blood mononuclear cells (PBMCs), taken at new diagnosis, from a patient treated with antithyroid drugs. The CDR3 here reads CSARDGALGPLHF. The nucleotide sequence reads TGCAGTGCTAGAGATGGGGCTCTAGGCCCCCTCCACTTT.